Shown below are 27 T cell receptor beta chains from a single sample sequenced in a study of T cell changes during pregnancy in multiple sclerosis. The repertoire was sequenced with immunoSEQ multiplex PCR; TCRdb's copy has only in-frame clones and lacks some. Of 50,000 to 65,000 clones listed, about 89% are singletons. This material consisted of peripheral blood, taken after pregnancy. Receptor source: a female donor with multiple sclerosis, enrolled in a pregnancy study.

CDR3 loop: CASSPSLGGLTYEQYF. In DNA form, the CDR3 reads TGTGCCAGCAGTCCCTCATTGGGGGGATTGACCTACGAGCAGTACTTC. The chain links TRBV27 to TRBJ2-7, with a possible D match to TRBD2 (6 bases). In germline, CDR1 is MNHEY, CDR2 SMNVEV (reference sequence). V was shortened by 5 bases and J by 2 bases, with 19 bases between the two germline ends. The CDR3 contains 16 residues.

V usage is TRBV19 and J usage is TRBJ1-6, with 7 bases identical to TRBD1. Germline V gives CDR1 LNHDA, CDR2 SQIVND (reference sequence). This CDR3 spans 14 amino acids. With V trimmed by 7 bases and J by 10 bases, 10 bases remained unmatched. CDR3 sequence reads: CASKVDRTSSPLHF. Written as DNA, the CDR3 is TGTGCCAGTAAGGTGGACAGGACCTCATCACCCCTCCACTTT. The entire variable domain, with the rest obtained from reference TRBV19 and TRBJ1-6, is as follows: DGGITQSPKYLFRKEGQNVTLSCEQNLNHDAMYWYRQDPGQGLRLIYYSQIVNDFQKGDIAEGYSVSREKKESFPLTVTSAQKNPTAFYLCASKVDRTSSPLHFGNGTRLTVT.

This chain connects TRBV2 to TRBJ1-5; TRBD1 is a possible D gene (5 bases). The CDR3 runs 15 residues. CDR1 SNHLY and CDR2 FYNNEI come from the germline V gene. V was pared by 2 bases and J by 2 bases, with 10 bases between. CDR3 protein: CASSENGGGNQPQHF. As DNA, the CDR3 is TGTGCCAGCAGTGAAAACGGGGGGGGCAATCAGCCCCAGCATTTT. Filled out from reference TRBV2 and TRBJ1-5, the complete variable domain reads EPEVTQTPSHQVTQMGQEVILRCVPISNHLYFYWYRQILGQKVEFLVSFYNNEISEKSEIFDDQFSVERPDGSNFTLKIRSTKLEDSAMYFCASSENGGGNQPQHFGDGTRLSIL.

The rearrangement joins TRBV2 to TRBJ2-5; maybe TRBD1 (6 bases). The V end was cut by 6 bases, the J end by 5 bases, with 16 bases between. The CDR3 sequence is 14 residues long. Germline V lookup: CDR1 SNHLY, CDR2 FYNNEI. The CDR3 DNA sequence: TGTGCCAGCAGGACCTCTTGGGGGCGGGAGACCCAGTACTTC. Protein: CASRTSWGRETQYF.

The V and J genes are TRBV27 and TRBJ2-2; possibly TRBD1 for D (5 bases). V was trimmed by 5 bases and J by 4 bases, leaving 14 bases between them. Per the germline V gene, CDR1 is MNHEY and CDR2 is SMNVEV (reference sequence). This CDR3 region has 15 residues. The CDR3 DNA is TGTGCCAGCAGTCTTGGGGCTACCGGCACCGGGGAGCTGTTTTTT. Protein sequence: CASSLGATGTGELFF.

This clone has a single count. The rearrangement links TRBV18 to TRBJ2-1, with D hard to call. The V end was cut by 0 bases, the J end by 8 bases, with 8 bases between. CDR1 is KGHSH and CDR2 is LQKENI in the germline V gene. The length of the CDR3 is 13 residues. The DNA for the CDR3 is TGTGCCAGCTCACCACCCGGTGTGGATGAGCAGTTCTTC. This gives the protein CASSPPGVDEQFF. Full variable domain (rest looked up from reference TRBV18 and TRBJ2-1): NAGVMQNPRHLVRRRGQEARLRCSPMKGHSHVYWYRQLPEEGLKFMVYLQKENIIDESGMPKERFSAEFPKEGPSILRIQQVVRGDSAAYFCASSPPGVDEQFFGPGTRLTVL.

This chain links TRBV7-3 with TRBJ2-3, with D perhaps TRBD2 (6 bases). Germline V CDR1 and CDR2: SGHTA, FQGTGA. The CDR3 length is 15 residues. Trimming took off 1 base at V and 3 bases at J, with 11 bases between the two ends. For the CDR3, the DNA is TGTGCCAGCAGCTTAATAGGCGGGGAGACAGATACGCAGTATTTT. It is translated as CASSLIGGETDTQYF.

The chain uses TRBV5-6 and TRBJ1-1; no clear D. The CDR3 is 14 residues long. The germline gives CDR1 SGHDT, CDR2 YYEEEE. Trimming took off 2 bases at V and 1 base at J, with 9 bases between the two ends. In DNA, the CDR3 is TGTGCCAGCAGCTTTTCACGGAGGAACACTGAAGCTTTCTTT. Translating it yields CASSFSRRNTEAFF.

The chain has TRBV21-1 and TRBJ2-3; the table's TRBD2 call for D was not verified on the DNA. TRBV21-1 is flagged as a pseudogene. The CDR3 loop spans 18 amino acids. CDR3 sequence reads: CASSTLLRLGGVTDTQYF. CDR3 DNA: TGTGCCAGCAGCACCCTGCTCCGACTAGGAGGTGTGACAGATACGCAGTATTTT.

In the case of this clone: Sequence at one end of the junction differs from germline and may be a read error. The chain links TRBV19 to TRBJ2-5, with D perhaps TRBD2 (5 bases). The CDR3 consists of 15 residues. Per the germline V gene, CDR1 is LNHDA and CDR2 is SQIVND (reference sequence). The CDR3 reads CASSPAREWQEAQYF. The CDR3 DNA reads TGTGCCAGTAGTCCCGCGAGGGAATGGCAAGAGGCCCAGTACTTC.

The rearrangement joins TRBV5-1 to TRBJ1-6; D uncertain. Trimming left V 4 bases short and J 7 bases short, with 12 bases between. Germline CDR1 and CDR2: SGHRS and YFSETQ. The CDR3 contains 14 residues. CDR3 DNA: TGCGCCAGCAGCCGGGATCCTCCGAATTCACCCCTCCACTTT. Encoded protein: CASSRDPPNSPLHF.

The chain uses TRBV6-6 and TRBJ2-4, with D maybe TRBD1 (6 bases). The CDR3 has 13 residues. Trimming shortened V by 7 bases and J by 5 bases, and 12 bases separated the two germline ends. The germline gives CDR1 MNHNY, CDR2 SVGAGI (reference sequence). CDR3 sequence reads: CASNIRQENIQYF. DNA for the CDR3: TGTGCCAGCAATATAAGACAGGAAAACATTCAGTACTTC.

This chain uses TRBV5-1 with TRBJ1-4; D is ambiguous. This CDR3 spans 15 amino acids. Trimming removed 0 bases from V and 4 bases from J, with 10 bases in between. CDR1 is SGHRS and CDR2 is YFSETQ in the germline V gene. The CDR3, as DNA: TGCGCCAGCAGCTTGGTTTTGGGGAGTAATGAAAAACTGTTTTTT. Protein product: CASSLVLGSNEKLFF.

The rearrangement uses TRBV2 and TRBJ1-1; weak D call: TRBD1 (5 bases). The CDR3 sequence is 20 residues long. Per germline, CDR1 SNHLY and CDR2 FYNNEI. Trimming took off 8 bases at V and 1 base at J, with 32 bases between the two ends. The CDR3 nucleotides are TGTGCCAGCTGCTTTTGGGTAAAGGGGCGGTTAGTAGATGAGAACACTGAAGCTTTCTTT. Its protein is CASCFWVKGRLVDENTEAFF.

The V and J genes are TRBV5-1 and TRBJ2-4; D gene uncertain. This CDR3 spans 16 amino acids. Germline loops: CDR1 SGHRS, CDR2 YFSETQ. V was trimmed by 1 base and J by 1 base, leaving 12 bases between them. The CDR3 is CASSLNYLRAKNIQYF. The DNA for the CDR3 is TGCGCCAGCAGCTTGAACTACCTGCGGGCCAAAAACATTCAGTACTTC.

The V call is TRBV7-2, the J call TRBJ2-3; a possible D gene is TRBD2 (6 bases). The CDR3 length is 13 residues. CDR1 and CDR2 from the germline V gene are SGHTA and FQGNSA. The ends were cut back, 6 bases at V and 11 bases at J, with 18 bases in the middle. CDR3 nucleotides: TGTGCCAGCAGTTCCAGTCGGCGGGGTAGGCAGTATTTT. Residues: CASSSSRRGRQYF.

V and J are TRBV5-6 and TRBJ2-5; 12 bases fit TRBD2. The CDR3 runs to 16 residues. Trimming at V came to 4 bases and at J to 5 bases, leaving 9 bases not matched to a gene. Per the germline V gene, CDR1 is SGHDT and CDR2 is YYEEEE. As DNA, the CDR3 is TGTGCCAGCAGCACCTCTAGCGGGGGGGCGCGGGAGACCCAGTACTTC. Translating gives CASSTSSGGARETQYF.

The chain employs TRBV18 and TRBJ2-7; possible D gene TRBD2, 6 bases. This CDR3 spans 15 amino acids. V gave up 4 bases and J gave up 2 bases, with 15 bases separating them. Looked up from germline, CDR1 is KGHSH and CDR2 is LQKENI. CDR3 bases: TGTGCCAGCTCACAGCACCCGGGAGTTCCCTACGAGCAGTACTTC. Translated, it gives CASSQHPGVPYEQYF.

J is TRBJ1-5 and V is TRBV11-1; possible D gene TRBD1, 6 bases. Trimming stripped 2 bases from V and 4 bases from J, with 6 bases between. Germline assignment: CDR1 SGHAT and CDR2 FQDESV (reference sequence). CDR3 size: 13 residues. This chain's CDR3 is CASSLTGNQPQHF. CDR3 in DNA: TGTGCCAGCAGCTTAACAGGGAATCAGCCCCAGCATTTT.

The rearrangement uses TRBV19 and TRBJ2-2; D gene unclear. This CDR3 has 14 amino acids. V lost 6 bases, J lost 0 bases, and 8 bases lay in between. Germline V gene sequence: CDR1 LNHDA, CDR2 SQIVND (reference sequence). Here the CDR3 DNA reads TGTGCCAGTAGGCTAACCCCGAACACCGGGGAGCTGTTTTTT. It yields the protein CASRLTPNTGELFF.

The chain is built from TRBV2 and TRBJ1-4, with D unresolved. Germline loops: CDR1 SNHLY, CDR2 FYNNEI. There are 14 residues in the CDR3. Trimming removed 7 bases at V and 4 bases at J, with 13 bases between. The CDR3 spells CASKFGEGNEKLFF. The CDR3 nucleotides read TGTGCCAGCAAGTTCGGGGAGGGTAATGAAAAACTGTTTTTT.

J is TRBJ2-2 and V is TRBV7-6; D unclear. The CDR3 is 14 residues long. The germline CDR1 and CDR2 sequences are SGHVS and FNYEAQ. The V gene lost 4 bases and the J gene lost 4 bases, with 10 bases spanning the gap. This CDR3 reads CASSSRIGTGELFF. CDR3 in DNA: TGTGCCAGCAGCTCGCGGATAGGCACCGGGGAGCTGTTTTTT.

The gene calls are TRBV12-5 and TRBJ1-2; perhaps TRBD1 as D (5 bases). Trimming left V 1 base short and J 10 bases short, with 10 bases between. Germline values: CDR1 LGHNT, CDR2 FRNRAP. CDR3 length: 12 amino acids. As DNA, the CDR3 is TGTGCTAGTGGTTTGGAGGGGATCGACTACACCTTC. This sequence encodes CASGLEGIDYTF.

The chain carries TRBV19 and TRBJ2-5; 8 bases match TRBD1. The junction had 10 bases not matched to a gene; V was cut back by 5 bases and J by 5 bases. Germline loops: CDR1 LNHDA, CDR2 SQIVND (reference sequence). CDR3 length: 15 residues. This CDR3 reads CASSLTTGEKETQYF. In nucleotides, the CDR3 is TGTGCCAGTAGTCTCACGACAGGGGAGAAGGAGACCCAGTACTTC. Filled out from reference TRBV19 and TRBJ2-5, the complete variable domain reads DGGITQSPKYLFRKEGQNVTLSCEQNLNHDAMYWYRQDPGQGLRLIYYSQIVNDFQKGDIAEGYSVSREKKESFPLTVTSAQKNPTAFYLCASSLTTGEKETQYFGPGTRLLVL.

The chain employs TRBV2 and TRBJ2-7; 7 nucleotides align to TRBD1. Per the germline V gene, CDR1 is SNHLY and CDR2 is FYNNEI. With 7 bases clipped from V and 0 bases from J, the junction kept 9 bases outside the gene matches. The CDR3 sequence is 15 residues long. The CDR3 spells CASIFDRDPSYEQYF. CDR3 sequence (DNA): TGTGCCAGCATCTTCGACAGGGACCCCTCCTACGAGCAGTACTTC.

The rearrangement uses TRBV6-5 and TRBJ1-4; 9 bases fit TRBD1. The trim removed 8 bases at V and 5 bases at J, leaving 9 bases unmatched. In germline, CDR1 is MNHEY, CDR2 SVGAGI. The CDR3 loop spans 15 amino acids. This CDR3 is CASHTSGTGNEKLFF. CDR3 DNA: TGTGCCAGCCATACAAGTGGGACAGGGAATGAAAAACTGTTTTTT.

The rearrangement uses TRBV2 and TRBJ2-5, with 8 bases that match TRBD1. Germline-derived CDR1 and CDR2 are SNHLY and FYNNEI. The CDR3 contains 14 residues. Trimming removed 8 bases from V and 5 bases from J; junction bases left unmatched: 10. The CDR3 here is CASLDRGRRETQYF. DNA of the CDR3: TGTGCCAGCCTTGACAGGGGCAGGAGGGAGACCCAGTACTTC.